The 27 T cell receptor beta chains in this list originate from one sample, sequenced in a study of blood T cell repertoires in COVID-19 (TCRdb year 2020). The library was produced with the immunoSEQ multiplex PCR assay. TCRdb carries this immuneACCESS record with in-frame sequences only. Its versions omit some clonotypes, under half of them owing to an unresolved V gene in the studies checked, with the rest unexplained. Recorded for this sample are some 200,000 clones; around 83% of them occurred a single time. The ten top clones hold approximately 5.2% of the sample. The sequenced material came from peripheral blood. These receptors all stem from a woman in her 70s with COVID-19, enrolled during active disease.

The chain recombines TRBV29-1 with TRBJ2-5, with 14 bases matching TRBD2. CDR3 length: 14 residues. The V and J ends lost 7 bases and 4 bases, in that order; junction bases with no gene match: 5. Germline V gene data show CDR1 as SQVTM and CDR2 as ANQGSEA. DNA of the CDR3: TGCAGCGCATCGGGACTAGCGGGAGCAGAGACCCAGTACTTC. Amino acids: CSASGLAGAETQYF.

Here the CDR3 reads CASSASGRGNGELFF. The DNA of the CDR3 is TGTGCCAGCAGCGCTAGCGGGAGGGGGAACGGGGAGCTGTTTTTT. The genes are TRBV9 and TRBJ2-2, with 12 bases that match TRBD2. The CDR3 runs to 15 residues. The germline V gene has CDR1 SGDLS and CDR2 YYNGEE. Losses at the gene ends were 3 bases for V and 7 bases for J; bases not matched to a gene: 4.

This clone appeared a single time. The rearrangement links TRBV7-2 to TRBJ2-3, with TRBD2 identical over 8 bases. Trimming cost V 1 base and J 3 bases; bases outside gene matches: 9. The CDR3 runs to 17 residues. Germline CDR1 and CDR2: SGHTA and FQGNSA. The CDR3 coding sequence is TGTGCCAGCAGCTTAGGGCTAGCGGGTGGGAGGACAGATACGCAGTATTTT. It translates to CASSLGLAGGRTDTQYF. The complete variable domain, with remaining parts taken from reference TRBV7-2 and TRBJ2-3, reads GAGVSQSPSNKVTEKGKDVELRCDPISGHTALYWYRQSLGQGLEFLIYFQGNSAPDKSGLPSDRFSAERTGGSVSTLTIQRTQQEDSAVYLCASSLGLAGGRTDTQYFGPGTRLTVL.

J is TRBJ2-5 and V is TRBV5-4; TRBD1 matches 7 bases. J gave up 1 base and V 4 bases, and 10 bases lay outside the gene matches. Germline loops: CDR1 SGHNT, CDR2 YYREEE (reference sequence). CDR3 size: 16 residues. The DNA of the CDR3 is TGTGCCAGCAGCCGTCCTGAGGGACAGAGCCAAGAGACCCAGTACTTC. Amino acids: CASSRPEGQSQETQYF.

This rearrangement joins TRBV28 to TRBJ2-5; 8 nucleotides match TRBD1. V lost 7 bases to trimming and J lost 3 bases; unmatched junction nucleotides: 4. Germline-derived CDR1 and CDR2 are MDHEN and SYDVKM. The CDR3 consists of 13 residues. This CDR3 reads CASMDRVKETQYF. The CDR3 DNA sequence: TGTGCCAGCATGGACAGGGTAAAAGAGACCCAGTACTTC.

The V gene is TRBV13, the J gene TRBJ1-2; maybe TRBD1 (6 bases). V was cut by 3 bases and J by 0 bases, with 14 bases left in between. Germline assignment: CDR1 PRHDT and CDR2 FYEKMQ (reference sequence). The CDR3 has 16 amino acids. The CDR3 DNA reads TGTGCCAGCAGCTTCAGTCGCAGGGGAGCTAACTATGGCTACACCTTC. It translates to CASSFSRRGANYGYTF. The entire variable domain, with the rest obtained from reference TRBV13 and TRBJ1-2, is as follows: AAGVIQSPRHLIKEKRETATLKCYPIPRHDTVYWYQQGPGQDPQFLISFYEKMQSDKGSIPDRFSAQQFSDYHSELNMSSLELGDSALYFCASSFSRRGANYGYTFGSGTRLTVV.

The rearrangement links TRBV10-3 to TRBJ2-3, with 10 bases identical to TRBD2. With V trimmed by 3 bases and J by 2 bases, 5 bases remained unmatched. Germline lookup yields CDR1 ENHRY and CDR2 SYGVKD. The CDR3 is made up of 16 amino acids. For the CDR3, the DNA is TGTGCCATCAGTGAACGGCTAGCGGGAGACACAGATACGCAGTATTTT. Its protein product is CAISERLAGDTDTQYF.

The chain carries TRBV9 and TRBJ2-5, with TRBD2 identical over 11 bases. Germline V CDR1 and CDR2: SGDLS, YYNGEE. Trimming cost V 4 bases and J 9 bases; bases outside gene matches: 14. The CDR3 is 16 residues long. The DNA for the CDR3 is TGTGCCAGCAGCATGGCCGGGACTAGCGGAAAACGATCCCAGTACTTC. Residues: CASSMAGTSGKRSQYF.

This rearrangement joins TRBV19 to TRBJ2-7, with 7 bases that match TRBD1. The CDR3 is made up of 18 amino acids. From germline, CDR1 is LNHDA and CDR2 SQIVND (reference sequence). V gave up 4 bases and J gave up 3 bases; unmatched junction bases: 18. Here the CDR3 reads CASSTSRQGENIGYEQYF. Written as DNA, the CDR3 is TGTGCCAGTAGTACATCCCGGCAGGGGGAGAATATCGGCTACGAGCAGTACTTC.

The genes are TRBV6-6 and TRBJ1-5; weak D call: TRBD1 (6 bases). The germline V and J ends were trimmed by 9 bases and 5 bases, with 11 bases remaining between them. Per the germline V gene, CDR1 is MNHNY and CDR2 is SVGAGI (reference sequence). The CDR3 length is 12 residues. The CDR3 region has the DNA TGTGCCAGTAGAGGGGGAGATCAGCCCCAGCATTTT. Protein sequence: CASRGGDQPQHF.

J is TRBJ2-7 and V is TRBV19; 11 positions match TRBD2. CDR1 is LNHDA and CDR2 is SQIVND in the germline V gene (reference sequence). V dropped 10 bases and J dropped 5; count of bases not matched to a gene: 10. The CDR3 is 14 amino acids. The CDR3 region is CATNGGLAVHEQYF. DNA of the CDR3: TGTGCCACCAACGGGGGACTAGCGGTCCACGAGCAGTACTTC.

The CDR3 nucleotides are TGTGCCAGCAGCCCTAGGGACAGCGGGAATTCACCCCTCCACTTT. Its protein is CASSPRDSGNSPLHF. The rearrangement joins TRBV7-9 to TRBJ1-6; 7 bases line up with TRBD1. V gave up 5 bases and J gave up 7 bases; unmatched junction bases: 8. Germline V gene sequence: CDR1 SEHNR, CDR2 FQNEAQ (reference sequence). The CDR3 is 15 residues long.

This clone was counted once. CDR3 coding DNA: TGTGCCAGCAGCCGGGGGGGGACAGGGGCCTACGAGCAGTACTTC. Its protein product is CASSRGGTGAYEQYF. The V and J genes are TRBV6-1 and TRBJ2-7; 10 bases agree with TRBD1. The CDR3 extends over 15 amino acids. Unmatched junction bases numbered 7, after V lost 6 bases and J lost 2 bases. Germline values: CDR1 MNHNS, CDR2 SASEGT.

This clone has a single count. The gene calls are TRBV5-1 and TRBJ2-5, with 7 bases lining up with TRBD1. V shed 0 bases, J shed 3 bases, and the junction held 5 bases outside the gene matches. CDR1 is SGHRS and CDR2 is YFSETQ in the germline V gene. The CDR3 runs 15 residues. The CDR3 region has the DNA TGCGCCAGCAGCTTGGCAGGGGGATCCGAAGAGACCCAGTACTTC. Amino acids: CASSLAGGSEETQYF.

J is TRBJ1-2 and V is TRBV2, with TRBD1 matching over 7 bases. The CDR3 length is 13 residues. Unmatched junction bases numbered 7, after V lost 8 bases and J lost 4 bases. CDR1 and CDR2 from the germline V gene are SNHLY and FYNNEI. The CDR3 nucleotides read TGTGCCAGCTTTCCAGGGGGATTCTATGGCTACACCTTC. Residues: CASFPGGFYGYTF. The full variable domain, completed using reference TRBV2 and TRBJ1-2, is EPEVTQTPSHQVTQMGQEVILRCVPISNHLYFYWYRQILGQKVEFLVSFYNNEISEKSEIFDDQFSVERPDGSNFTLKIRSTKLEDSAMYFCASFPGGFYGYTFGSGTRLTVV.

The chain is built from TRBV6-8 and TRBJ1-5, with a tentative D call TRBD1 (5 bases). The V and J ends lost 2 bases and 4 bases respectively, with 12 bases between them. This CDR3 spans 15 amino acids. CDR1 is MNHGY and CDR2 is SAAAGT in the germline V gene. CDR3 region: CASSYRVRGNQPQHF. CDR3 nucleotides: TGTGCCAGCAGTTACAGGGTCCGGGGGAATCAGCCCCAGCATTTT.

The rearrangement uses TRBV30 and TRBJ2-7, with a tentative D call TRBD2 (5 bases). Per germline, CDR1 GTSNPN and CDR2 SVGIG (reference sequence). The length of the CDR3 is 11 residues. The ends were cut back, 4 bases at V and 5 bases at J, with 9 bases in the middle. DNA of the CDR3: TGTGCCTGGACACGGGAACACGAGCAGTACTTC. Its protein is CAWTREHEQYF.

The sample holds a few counts of this clone. The chain uses TRBV18 and TRBJ1-2; the D is unclear. The CDR3 has 13 residues. Germline V gene sequence: CDR1 KGHSH, CDR2 LQKENI. Trimming cost V 3 bases and J 4 bases, with 9 bases left between them. The CDR3 here is CASSPETRYGYTF. In nucleotides, the CDR3 is TGTGCCAGCTCACCGGAGACCCGCTATGGCTACACCTTC.

The chain couples TRBV10-2 to TRBJ2-7; D might be TRBD1 (6 bases). Germline V lookup: CDR1 WSHSY, CDR2 SAAADI. V gave up 7 bases and J gave up 0 bases, with 16 bases separating them. This CDR3 has 15 amino acids. The CDR3 spells CASINRAQGSYEQYF. The CDR3, as DNA: TGCGCCAGCATCAACAGGGCCCAAGGCTCCTACGAGCAGTACTTC.

The V gene is TRBV7-2, the J gene TRBJ1-1, with 10 bases matching TRBD1. The V segment lost 3 bases and the J segment 4 bases; nucleotides outside the gene matches: 5. The CDR3 consists of 15 residues. Germline V gene lookup returns CDR1 SGHTA and CDR2 FQGNSA. The CDR3 coding sequence is TGTGCCAGCAGCTTCGGACAGGGGGGGGTCACTGAAGCTTTCTTT. Amino acid sequence: CASSFGQGGVTEAFF.

The count of this clone is one. The V gene is TRBV3-1 (or the pseudogene TRBV3-2), the J gene TRBJ1-5; a weak D match, TRBD1 (6 bases). The CDR3 is made up of 13 amino acids. V lost 6 bases, J lost 5 bases, and 11 bases lay in between. Germline-derived CDR1 and CDR2 are LGHDT and YNNKEL (reference sequence). Here the CDR3 reads CASSFNRDQPQHF. The CDR3 DNA sequence: TGTGCCAGCAGTTTTAACAGGGATCAGCCCCAGCATTTT.

The gene calls are TRBV6-5 and TRBJ2-7, with D maybe TRBD2 (6 bases). This CDR3 has 13 amino acids. Germline V lookup: CDR1 MNHEY, CDR2 SVGAGI. V lost 6 bases, J lost 5 bases, and 14 bases lay in between. The CDR3 coding sequence is TGTGCCAGCAGGACTAGAGGGGAGGACGAGCAGTACTTC. Protein product: CASRTRGEDEQYF.

This chain links TRBV3-1 (or the pseudogene TRBV3-2) with TRBJ1-5; D gene ambiguous. The V end was cut by 1 base, the J end by 6 bases, with 7 bases between. This CDR3 has 13 residues. The germline V gene encodes CDR1 LGHDT and CDR2 YNNKEL (reference sequence). CDR3 bases: TGTGCCAGCAGCCAAGGTCGGGGTCAGCCCCAGCATTTT. As protein: CASSQGRGQPQHF.

The chain is built from TRBV29-1 and TRBJ2-1, with 8 bases matching TRBD1. Looked up from germline, CDR1 is SQVTM and CDR2 is ANQGSEA. With 4 bases clipped from V and 7 bases from J, the junction kept 9 bases outside the gene matches. The CDR3 length is 14 residues. The CDR3 loop is CSVGRGQAWNEQFF. CDR3 nucleotides: TGCAGCGTTGGGAGGGGACAGGCTTGGAATGAGCAGTTCTTC.

The V gene is TRBV5-1, the J gene TRBJ1-1; 10 bases align to TRBD1. CDR3 length equals 18 residues. With 4 bases clipped from V and 4 bases from J, the junction kept 16 bases outside the gene matches. Looked up from germline, CDR1 is SGHRS and CDR2 is YFSETQ. The CDR3 nucleotides are TGCGCCAGCAGCCCCTCTATGACAGGGGGCGGGGGGTTCACTGAAGCTTTCTTT. This codes for CASSPSMTGGGGFTEAFF.

The chain combines TRBV5-6 with TRBJ1-2, with 7 nucleotides matching TRBD1. The length of the CDR3 is 17 residues. V gave up 0 bases and J gave up 0 bases; unmatched junction bases: 8. The germline CDR1 and CDR2 sequences are SGHDT and YYEEEE. CDR3 residues: CASSLGTGGRANYGYTF. DNA of the CDR3: TGTGCCAGCAGCTTGGGGACAGGTGGGAGAGCTAACTATGGCTACACCTTC.

The V call is TRBV7-9, the J call TRBJ2-4, with TRBD1 matching 9 bases. J lost 6 bases, V lost 0 bases, and 12 bases had no gene match. Looked up from germline, CDR1 is SEHNR and CDR2 is FQNEAQ (reference sequence). CDR3 length: 18 amino acids. The CDR3 is CASSLAREDRGGRNIQYF. CDR3 sequence (DNA): TGTGCCAGCAGCTTAGCGAGGGAGGACAGGGGTGGGAGAAACATTCAGTACTTC.